This entry concerns a single TCR beta chain. The data originate from a study of blood T cell repertoires in COVID-19. As for the study in general: Whether acute or convalescent, the COVID-19 samples came from the United States, Italy and Spain.

Participant age was roughly 18 to 100 years, and participants resided in roughly 25 US areas. Cohorts were assigned according to the clinical history that participants reported. Per the original methods: Amplifying reference gene primers gave estimates of nucleated cell counts. Generated by immunoSEQ multiplex PCR, the TCRdb table keeps only in-frame clones and is missing some. D and trimming come from the DNA, and the V and J calls and clone size come from that table. This table has approximately 250,000 clones, approximately 90% appearing once. CDR3 length: 13 residues. Germline V gene lookup returns CDR1 MNHEY and CDR2 SVGEGT. Trimming removed 5 bases from V and 1 base from J, with 8 bases in between.

This TCR was sampled from a woman aged 40-49 years with acute COVID-19. The chain has TRBV6-2 or TRBV6-3 and TRBJ2-5, with D hard to call. The specimen was PBMCs or T cells enriched from blood (not recorded which). In DNA form, the CDR3 reads TGTGCCAGCAGTAACAGAGTCCAAGAGACCCAGTACTTC. This translates into CASSNRVQETQYF.